By proportion, the clone carrying this TCR beta chain is medium-sized. The antigen is undetermined. This entry belongs to a study of T cells in localized non-small cell lung cancer. The study's findings and limits: The study linked higher blood T cell density to longer overall survival.

CDR1 SGHNT and CDR2 YENEEA come from the germline V gene. The CDR3 is made up of 15 amino acids. V lost 5 bases and J lost 2, with 14 bases in between. Produced via immunoSEQ multiplex PCR; TCRdb's table is partial and in-frame only. Of several thousand clones listed, 18% were seen once; the top ten hold over 15%. The chain joins TRBV11-3 to TRBJ2-3; D is perhaps TRBD2 (6 bases). The source material was lung tumor tissue, sampled before any cancer treatment. The receptor comes from a man aged 40 to 69 with stage I squamous cell lung carcinoma. The CDR3 DNA follows: TGTGCCAGCAGCACGCCCGGACTACTCACAGATACGCAGTATTTT. Its protein is CASSTPGLLTDTQYF.